The present entry profiles one T cell receptor beta chain with its context. Antigen specificity is unknown. The data belong to a study of a mutant IDH1 vaccine in newly diagnosed glioma. The repertoire was sequenced with immunoSEQ multiplex PCR; TCRdb's copy has only in-frame clones and lacks some. Of tens of thousands of clones detected, approximately 84% appear once; the ten largest clones hold around 8.2%. The CDR3 is 11 amino acids. Germline lookup yields CDR1 DFQATT and CDR2 SNEGSKA (reference sequence). V was shortened by 5 bases and J by 3 bases, with 8 bases between the two germline ends. Time point noted: week 11, during vaccination. Each vaccine dose was 300 ug of mutant IDH1 20-mer peptide, with topical imiquimod.

The chain has TRBV20-1 and TRBJ2-7; D gene uncertain. The sample here was PBMCs, taken from a glioma patient whose treatment included an IDH1 peptide vaccine. The clonotype comes from a woman between 50 and 59 years old with glioma. The CDR3 sequence: CSAGPIYEQYF. In nucleotides, the CDR3 is TGCAGTGCTGGGCCCATCTACGAGCAGTACTTC.